One and the same sample provided the 24 T cell receptor beta chains below, sequenced in a study of T-cell memory formation after mild COVID-19. From the 5' RACE reads, TCRdb called clonotypes with MiXCR, one entry per CDR3 protein. This sample has more than 120,000 distinct CDR3 sequences, with roughly 21% found just once. The sequenced material came from PBMCs or a T cell subset sorted from them (not recorded which). The receptors here all came from an adult woman who had mild COVID-19 (a few samples of this study predate the infection). Cell type and time point are not known.

V is TRBV6-2 or TRBV6-3 and J is TRBJ2-2; the D gene is possibly TRBD1 (6 bases). The ends were cut back, 4 bases at V and 0 bases at J, with 9 bases in the middle. Germline assignment: CDR1 MNHEY and CDR2 SVGEGT. The CDR3 length is 15 residues. CDR3 protein: CASSWDKSNTGELFF. In DNA, the CDR3 is TGTGCCAGCAGTTGGGACAAGTCGAACACCGGGGAGCTGTTTTTT.

The J gene is TRBJ2-7, the V gene TRBV30; 9 bases are a match to TRBD1. The length of the CDR3 is 14 residues. Germline values: CDR1 GTSNPN, CDR2 SVGIG (reference sequence). V dropped 1 base and J dropped 4; count of bases not matched to a gene: 5. CDR3 residues: CAWSGDRGVYEQYF. The CDR3 DNA is TGTGCCTGGAGTGGAGACAGGGGGGTTTACGAGCAGTACTTC.

The V gene is TRBV20-1, the J gene TRBJ2-2; maybe TRBD2 (6 bases). The CDR3 is 14 residues long. The V gene's germline CDR1 is DFQATT and CDR2 SNEGSKA (reference sequence). With 2 bases removed from V and 6 bases from J, the gap between germline ends came to 13 bases. The CDR3 region has the DNA TGCAGTGCTAGATCCCGCGGGGCGGCCGGGGAGCTGTTTTTT. This translates into CSARSRGAAGELFF.

This clonotype was counted between two and nine times. This sequence joins TRBV3-1 and TRBJ1-2; D is perhaps TRBD1 (5 bases). CDR3 size: 14 residues. V dropped 4 bases and J dropped 2 bases, with 11 bases sitting between them. From germline, CDR1 is LGHDT and CDR2 YNNKEL (reference sequence). The CDR3 DNA reads as TGTGCCAGCAGCCCGGGGGGGTCGAACTATGGCTACACCTTC. As protein: CASSPGGSNYGYTF.

There are a few counts of this clonotype. V and J are TRBV20-1 and TRBJ2-3; D may be TRBD1 (5 bases). The CDR3 length is 12 residues. Germline lookup yields CDR1 DFQATT and CDR2 SNEGSKA (reference sequence). Trimming stripped 5 bases from V and 5 bases from J, with 11 bases between. CDR3 region: CSAQGIGDTQYF. CDR3 DNA: TGCAGTGCTCAGGGCATTGGAGATACGCAGTATTTT.

This clonotype has only a few counts. The J gene is TRBJ2-3, the V gene TRBV18; weak D call: TRBD2 (7 bases). Trimming stripped 3 bases from V and 4 bases from J, with 14 bases between. This CDR3 has 15 residues. Germline assignment: CDR1 KGHSH and CDR2 LQKENI. The CDR3 region is CASSPPSGGSDTQYF. In DNA, the CDR3 is TGTGCCAGCTCACCCCCCTCGGGGGGCTCAGATACGCAGTATTTT.

This sequence joins TRBV7-6 and TRBJ2-2; a weak D match, TRBD2 (5 bases). Looked up from germline, CDR1 is SGHVS and CDR2 is FNYEAQ. There are 16 residues in the CDR3. V lost 3 bases and J 4 bases, leaving 15 bases between the germline ends. The DNA for the CDR3 is TGTGCCAGCAGCTTCCTGGGGAGTGGAGTCACCGGGGAGCTGTTTTTT. Protein: CASSFLGSGVTGELFF.

This clonotype came up a few times. The chain employs TRBV20-1 and TRBJ2-3; a weak D match, TRBD1 (5 bases). With 3 bases removed from V and 0 bases from J, the gap between germline ends came to 13 bases. The CDR3 has 15 residues. CDR1 DFQATT and CDR2 SNEGSKA come from the germline V gene (reference sequence). CDR3 DNA sequence: TGCAGTGCTAGGAGACAGTCGACTAGCACAGATACGCAGTATTTT. Encoded protein: CSARRQSTSTDTQYF.

The gene calls are TRBV12-3 or TRBV12-4 and TRBJ1-1; 8 bases map to TRBD1. After removal of 5 bases from V and 5 bases from J, the junction contained 7 bases not matched to a gene. CDR3 size: 14 residues. The CDR3 DNA reads as TGTGCCAGCAGTATCAGGGGGCGCGATACTGAAGCTTTCTTT. Residues: CASSIRGRDTEAFF.

This clonotype was recorded many times. V and J are TRBV7-2 and TRBJ1-2; 7 bases are shared with TRBD1. CDR3 size: 14 residues. Germline V gives CDR1 SGHTA, CDR2 FQGNSA. After removal of 2 bases from V and 6 bases from J, the junction contained 6 bases not matched to a gene. This CDR3 reads CASSLTDRVNGYTF. The CDR3 region has the DNA TGTGCCAGCAGCTTAACCGACAGGGTAAATGGCTACACCTTC. Full variable domain (rest looked up from reference TRBV7-2 and TRBJ1-2): GAGVSQSPSNKVTEKGKDVELRCDPISGHTALYWYRQSLGQGLEFLIYFQGNSAPDKSGLPSDRFSAERTGGSVSTLTIQRTQQEDSAVYLCASSLTDRVNGYTFGSGTRLTVV.

The chain uses TRBV20-1 and TRBJ1-2; tentatively, D is TRBD1 (5 bases). The CDR3 is 12 residues long. Germline V gives CDR1 DFQATT, CDR2 SNEGSKA (reference sequence). The V end was cut by 3 bases, the J end by 4 bases, with 9 bases between. Written as DNA, the CDR3 is TGCAGTGCTAGTGACAGATTCTATGGCTACACCTTC. Protein: CSASDRFYGYTF.

The table lists this clonotype with a few counts. V and J are TRBV12-3 or TRBV12-4 and TRBJ1-1, with D maybe TRBD1 (6 bases). This CDR3 is built from 15 residues. Between the trimmed V and J ends, which lost 3 bases and 4 bases, there was a span of 15 bases. The CDR3 protein is CASSLVQGIITEAFF. As DNA, the CDR3 is TGTGCCAGCAGTTTGGTTCAGGGGATCATCACTGAAGCTTTCTTT.

The rearrangement uses TRBV6-4 and TRBJ1-1; D might be TRBD1 (5 bases). With 5 bases removed from V and 5 bases from J, the gap between germline ends came to 12 bases. The germline V gene has CDR1 MRHNA and CDR2 SNTAGT. There are 13 residues in the CDR3. CDR3 coding DNA: TGTGCCAGCAGTCCCTCAGGGTCTACTGAAGCTTTCTTT. It yields the protein CASSPSGSTEAFF.

The J gene is TRBJ1-1, the V gene TRBV18, with D possibly being TRBD1 (6 bases). Trimming shortened V by 2 bases and J by 1 base, and 17 bases separated the two germline ends. The CDR3 has 17 amino acids. CDR1 KGHSH and CDR2 LQKENI come from the germline V gene. The CDR3 region is CASSPVHTGQKNTEAFF. The CDR3 DNA sequence: TGTGCCAGCTCACCAGTTCACACGGGACAAAAGAACACTGAAGCTTTCTTT.

The gene calls are TRBV7-9 and TRBJ2-3; 9 bases fit TRBD1. V was pared by 5 bases and J by 2 bases, with 8 bases of the junction left unmatched. CDR3 length equals 16 residues. CDR1 is SEHNR and CDR2 is FQNEAQ in the germline V gene (reference sequence). The chain's CDR3 is CASSRSTGGSTDTQYF. In nucleotides, the CDR3 is TGTGCCAGCAGCCGGTCTACAGGGGGCTCCACAGATACGCAGTATTTT.

In regard to this clonotype: One junction end disagrees with the germline gene, perhaps due to a read error. The genes are TRBV6-1 and TRBJ1-5; 7 nucleotides align to TRBD1. CDR3 length equals 15 residues. Germline CDR1 and CDR2: MNHNS and SASEGT. For the CDR3, the DNA is TGTGCCAGCAGAGAAGACAGGGCAAACAATCAGCCCCAGCATTTT. Its translation is CASREDRANNQPQHF.

This clonotype came up a few times. V gene TRBV6-1 combines with J gene TRBJ1-2; 12 nucleotides agree with TRBD1. CDR1 MNHNS and CDR2 SASEGT come from the germline V gene. The junction had 4 bases not matched to a gene; V was cut back by 7 bases and J by 7 bases. The CDR3 extends over 13 amino acids. The CDR3 sequence: CASKPGQGAGYTF. In nucleotides, the CDR3 is TGTGCCAGCAAACCGGGACAGGGGGCTGGCTACACCTTC.

This clonotype was recorded many times. This chain joins TRBV6-5 and TRBJ2-7, with a tentative D call TRBD1 (5 bases). Germline V CDR1 and CDR2: MNHEY, SVGAGI. The CDR3 runs to 13 residues. V was shortened by 4 bases and J by 4 bases, with 11 bases between the two germline ends. The CDR3 sequence: CASSFLQGYEQYF. In nucleotides, the CDR3 is TGTGCCAGCAGTTTCCTTCAGGGTTACGAGCAGTACTTC.

The genes are TRBV12-3 or TRBV12-4 and TRBJ1-2, with D unclear. This CDR3 is 12 amino acids long. The V end lost 5 bases, the J end lost 2 bases, and 6 bases lay between the germline ends. The CDR3 region has the DNA TGTGCCAGCAGTCAACAGAACTATGGCTACACCTTC. Amino acids: CASSQQNYGYTF.

This clonotype was found a few times. The genes are TRBV6-2 or TRBV6-3 and TRBJ2-1; 14 bases map to TRBD2. Germline CDR1 and CDR2: MNHEY and SVGEGT. The CDR3 sequence is 17 residues long. V gave up 2 bases and J gave up 10 bases; unmatched junction bases: 10. The DNA for the CDR3 is TGTGCCAGCAGTTACGCCAGACTAGCGGGAGGGCCTCGGGAGCAGTTCTTC. As protein: CASSYARLAGGPREQFF.

This clonotype was seen more than once but under ten times. The CDR3 reads CASSFSLGGNEQFF. The DNA of the CDR3 is TGTGCCAGCAGTTTTTCCCTCGGCGGCAATGAGCAGTTCTTC. The chain combines TRBV12-3 or TRBV12-4 with TRBJ2-1; the D is unclear. V was trimmed by 3 bases and J by 6 bases, leaving 12 bases between them. This CDR3 comprises 14 residues.

The chain has TRBV5-1 and TRBJ2-5, with 10 bases matching TRBD1. J was trimmed by 1 base and V by 3 bases; bases with no gene match: 6. This CDR3 is built from 16 residues. Germline CDR1 and CDR2: SGHRS and YFSETQ. The CDR3, as DNA: TGCGCCAGCAGCTCCGGGACAGGGGTCCTCCAAGAGACCCAGTACTTC. It is translated as CASSSGTGVLQETQYF. Full variable domain (outside the CDR3, taken from reference TRBV5-1 and TRBJ2-5): KAGVTQTPRYLIKTRGQQVTLSCSPISGHRSVSWYQQTPGQGLQFLFEYFSETQRNKGNFPGRFSGRQFSNSRSEMNVSTLELGDSALYLCASSSGTGVLQETQYFGPGTRLLVL.

The chain links TRBV11-1 to TRBJ2-1; 11 bases agree with TRBD2. V was pared by 5 bases and J by 7 bases, with 7 bases of the junction left unmatched. CDR1 and CDR2 from the germline V gene are SGHAT and FQDESV (reference sequence). This CDR3 has 15 residues. The CDR3 DNA sequence: TGTGCCAGCAGCAAGACTAGCGGGATGGGGAATGAGCAGTTCTTC. Its translation is CASSKTSGMGNEQFF.

The chain couples TRBV10-3 to TRBJ2-2, with 14 bases fitting TRBD2. Germline values: CDR1 ENHRY, CDR2 SYGVKD. The CDR3 contains 16 residues. V shed 6 bases and J 5 bases; nucleotides not matched to a gene: 5. The CDR3 loop is CAIRGLAGEGTGELFF. The CDR3 bases are TGTGCCATCAGGGGACTAGCGGGAGAAGGAACCGGGGAGCTGTTTTTT.